The TCR beta chain described here comes from a study of graft-versus-host responses after intestinal transplantation. Study-wide results and limits: Early HvG declines after transplant were associated with peak circulating GvH clone levels.

Germline V lookup: CDR1 MNHEY, CDR2 SMNVEV (reference sequence). The CDR3 runs to 15 residues. V gave up 3 bases and J gave up 0 bases, with 11 bases separating them. CFSE-low proliferating responders, CD3+CD4+ and CD3+CD8+, were sorted post-reaction. This clone was counted only a few times. Method: immunoSEQ multiplex PCR; TCRdb's copy keeps in-frame clones and lacks some. Of 12,000 to 15,000 clones listed, approximately 30% are singletons. This receptor was obtained from a human patient who received an intestinal transplant. The sequencing used alloreactive CD4+ T cells from a mixed lymphocyte reaction culture, collected before intestinal transplant. The subset was: CFSE-low proliferating T cells sorted from roughly 6-day pre-transplant mixed lymphocyte reaction (GvH or HvG direction). This rearrangement joins TRBV27 to TRBJ1-2; TRBD1 might be the D (5 bases). CDR3 protein: CASSFRGGSNYGYTF. DNA of the CDR3: TGTGCCAGCAGTTTCCGCGGGGGTTCTAACTATGGCTACACCTTC.